These T cell receptor beta chains were read from a single sample in a study of cytomegalovirus exposure and HLA in healthy donors. Sequencing used immunoSEQ multiplex PCR; TCRdb keeps in-frame clones, though not all of them. In the table there are fewer than 150,000 clones, roughly 80% of which are singletons. The material sequenced was PBMCs. Source of these receptors: a man aged 25-40 years in good health and CMV-seronegative. The CDR3 runs from the conserved cysteine through the conserved F or W. Fields, in order: V gene, D gene, clone size, J gene, CDR3 DNA, CDR3 protein. A D gene is named only where the DNA matches it firmly. Where a row states a size, it is once, few, many or the class of an expanded clone; other rows omit it.

v_gene: TRBV19
d_gene: -
abundance: -
j_gene: TRBJ1-5
CDR3nt: TGTGCCAGTAGTACCCAGATCAATCAGCCCCAGCATTTT
CDR3aa: CASSTQINQPQHF

v_gene: TRBV5-1
d_gene: -
abundance: -
j_gene: TRBJ2-1
CDR3nt: TGCGCCAGCAGCTTGGAGGGAAGGGGTTCGGATGAGCAGTTCTTC
CDR3aa: CASSLEGRGSDEQFF

v_gene: TRBV5-1
d_gene: -
abundance: -
j_gene: TRBJ2-1
CDR3nt: TGCGCCAGCAGCTTGGTGGCAGGGTCCTACAATGAGCAGTTCTTC
CDR3aa: CASSLVAGSYNEQFF

v_gene: TRBV27
d_gene: TRBD1
abundance: -
j_gene: TRBJ2-3
CDR3nt: TGTGCCACCCGGGGGACAGGGGACACAGATACGCAGTATTTT
CDR3aa: CATRGTGDTDTQYF

v_gene: TRBV6-1
d_gene: TRBD2
abundance: -
j_gene: TRBJ2-3
CDR3nt: TGTGCCAGCAGTGAACGTTTAGCGGGGAGAACAGATACGCAGTATTTT
CDR3aa: CASSERLAGRTDTQYF

v_gene: TRBV6-5
d_gene: TRBD2
abundance: few
j_gene: TRBJ2-7
CDR3nt: TGTGCCAGCAGTTTGCGGGACTACTCCTACGAGCAGTACTTC
CDR3aa: CASSLRDYSYEQYF

v_gene: TRBV7-9
d_gene: -
abundance: -
j_gene: TRBJ1-1
CDR3nt: TGTGCCAGCAGAGTTTTTGTGGGCCAGGGAGGGACTGAAGCTTTCTTT
CDR3aa: CASRVFVGQGGTEAFF

v_gene: TRBV28
d_gene: TRBD2
abundance: -
j_gene: TRBJ2-7
CDR3nt: TGTGCTTACGGGAGGGACTCCTACGAGCAGTACTTC
CDR3aa: CAYGRDSYEQYF

v_gene: TRBV15
d_gene: TRBD1
abundance: -
j_gene: TRBJ1-2
CDR3nt: TGTGCCACCAGCAGAGCCGGATTGGGACAGGCTTATGGCTACACCTTC
CDR3aa: CATSRAGLGQAYGYTF

v_gene: TRBV6-5
d_gene: TRBD2
abundance: -
j_gene: TRBJ2-7
CDR3nt: TGTGCCAGCAGTTACTCCGAGCGGGAGGGTCCCTACGAGCAGTACTTC
CDR3aa: CASSYSEREGPYEQYF

v_gene: TRBV5-6
d_gene: -
abundance: -
j_gene: TRBJ1-1
CDR3nt: TGTGCCAGCAGCCTAGTGAACACTGAAGCTTTCTTT
CDR3aa: CASSLVNTEAFF

v_gene: TRBV9
d_gene: -
abundance: -
j_gene: TRBJ2-1
CDR3nt: TGTGCCAGCAGCTCTAGGGGTCTTATCATTGATGAGCAGTTCTTC
CDR3aa: CASSSRGLIIDEQFF

v_gene: TRBV11-2
d_gene: -
abundance: -
j_gene: TRBJ2-7
CDR3nt: TGTGCCAGCAGCTTAGAGGGGATTCAGGGGATAGTCTACGAGCAGTACTTC
CDR3aa: CASSLEGIQGIVYEQYF

v_gene: TRBV11-2
d_gene: -
abundance: once
j_gene: TRBJ2-3
CDR3nt: TGTGCCAGCAGCTTAGCAACGCGGCGCCGGCCAGATACGCAGTATTTT
CDR3aa: CASSLATRRRPDTQYF

v_gene: TRBV7-9
d_gene: -
abundance: few
j_gene: TRBJ2-7
CDR3nt: TGTGCCAGCAGTCGCAATGTCGGGGGCTCCTACGAGCAGTACTTC
CDR3aa: CASSRNVGGSYEQYF

v_gene: TRBV11-3
d_gene: TRBD2
abundance: -
j_gene: TRBJ2-5
CDR3nt: TGTGCCAGCAGCCGCGGGGGGCAAGAGACCCAGTACTTC
CDR3aa: CASSRGGQETQYF

v_gene: TRBV6-5
d_gene: TRBD1
abundance: -
j_gene: TRBJ2-5
CDR3nt: TGTGCCAGCAGGCCTACAGGGGTCCAAGAGACCCAGTACTTC
CDR3aa: CASRPTGVQETQYF

v_gene: TRBV6-1
d_gene: -
abundance: -
j_gene: TRBJ2-1
CDR3nt: TGTGCCAGCAGTGAAGCGGCAGGGGCATCCTACAATGAGCAGTTCTTC
CDR3aa: CASSEAAGASYNEQFF

v_gene: TRBV11-3
d_gene: -
abundance: once
j_gene: TRBJ2-2
CDR3nt: TGTGCCAGCAGCTTTAGTTACGGAGGAAACACCGGGGAGCTGTTTTTT
CDR3aa: CASSFSYGGNTGELFF

v_gene: TRBV6-5
d_gene: -
abundance: -
j_gene: TRBJ2-1
CDR3nt: TGTGCCAGCAGCAACGTCGGGCTAGCCCATGAGCAGTTCTTC
CDR3aa: CASSNVGLAHEQFF

v_gene: TRBV5-1
d_gene: TRBD2
abundance: -
j_gene: TRBJ2-2
CDR3nt: TGCGCCAGCAGCTCCGGACTAGCCACCGGGGAGCTGTTTTTT
CDR3aa: CASSSGLATGELFF

v_gene: TRBV29-1
d_gene: -
abundance: -
j_gene: TRBJ1-2
CDR3nt: TGCAGCGTTGGCCGAGGGGGTGACTATGGCTACACCTTC
CDR3aa: CSVGRGGDYGYTF

v_gene: TRBV4-2
d_gene: -
abundance: -
j_gene: TRBJ1-3
CDR3nt: TGTGCCAGCAGACCTCTTCAGGGGTCTGGAAACACCATATATTTT
CDR3aa: CASRPLQGSGNTIYF

v_gene: TRBV2
d_gene: -
abundance: -
j_gene: TRBJ2-7
CDR3nt: TGTGCCAGCAGTGGAGGGGGGGGGCGCCCCTACGAGCAGTACTTC
CDR3aa: CASSGGGGRPYEQYF

v_gene: TRBV7-9
d_gene: -
abundance: -
j_gene: TRBJ1-5
CDR3nt: TGTGCCAGCAGCGAACAGGGCAATCAGCCCCAGCATTTT
CDR3aa: CASSEQGNQPQHF

v_gene: TRBV27
d_gene: TRBD1
abundance: -
j_gene: TRBJ2-3
CDR3nt: TGTGCCAGCAGAAGGGGGCAGGGCACAGATACGCAGTATTTT
CDR3aa: CASRRGQGTDTQYF

v_gene: TRBV13
d_gene: TRBD1
abundance: -
j_gene: TRBJ1-3
CDR3nt: TGTGCCAGCAGCGACCGAACAGGGGGGGGAGACACCATATATTTT
CDR3aa: CASSDRTGGGDTIYF

v_gene: TRBV2
d_gene: -
abundance: -
j_gene: TRBJ1-5
CDR3nt: TGTGCCAGCAGTGCGGGGAGCAATCAGCCCCAGCATTTT
CDR3aa: CASSAGSNQPQHF

v_gene: TRBV6-7
d_gene: -
abundance: -
j_gene: TRBJ1-1
CDR3nt: TGTGCCAGCAGTTATTGTCGCACTGAAGCTTTCTTT
CDR3aa: CASSYCRTEAFF

v_gene: TRBV11-2
d_gene: TRBD2
abundance: -
j_gene: TRBJ2-7
CDR3nt: TGTGCCAGCAGCCCCGTCCGGACTAGCGGGAGGCACCGAACCTACGAGCAGTACTTC
CDR3aa: CASSPVRTSGRHRTYEQYF

v_gene: TRBV4-2
d_gene: -
abundance: -
j_gene: TRBJ2-7
CDR3nt: TGTGCCAGCAGCCAAGACGGGTCCTCTCTATACGAGCAGTACTTC
CDR3aa: CASSQDGSSLYEQYF

v_gene: TRBV6-6
d_gene: -
abundance: -
j_gene: TRBJ1-4
CDR3nt: TGTGCCAGCAGAGCCGGCGGGGGGCCGGTTGAAAAACTGTTTTTT
CDR3aa: CASRAGGGPVEKLFF

v_gene: TRBV2
d_gene: -
abundance: -
j_gene: TRBJ2-1
CDR3nt: TGTGCCAGCTTATACAATGAGCAGTTCTTC
CDR3aa: CASLYNEQFF

v_gene: TRBV10-3
d_gene: -
abundance: -
j_gene: TRBJ2-5
CDR3nt: TGTGCCATCAGTGAGCTTCAAGAGACCCAGTACTTC
CDR3aa: CAISELQETQYF

v_gene: TRBV7-3
d_gene: TRBD1
abundance: few
j_gene: TRBJ2-3
CDR3nt: TGTGCCAGCAGCCGAGGCCCGGACAGGGGACCAGCAGATACGCAGTATTTT
CDR3aa: CASSRGPDRGPADTQYF

v_gene: TRBV5-1
d_gene: -
abundance: -
j_gene: TRBJ2-7
CDR3nt: TGCGCCAGCAGCTTGGGTCTCGCAACCTACGAGCAGTACTTC
CDR3aa: CASSLGLATYEQYF

v_gene: TRBV2
d_gene: TRBD1
abundance: -
j_gene: TRBJ1-3
CDR3nt: TGTGCCAGCAGTGGCTACAGGGGATGGAACACCATATATTTT
CDR3aa: CASSGYRGWNTIYF

v_gene: TRBV7-8
d_gene: -
abundance: -
j_gene: TRBJ2-7
CDR3nt: TGTGCCAGCAGCTTAGAGGGACTTACCTACGAGCAGTACTTC
CDR3aa: CASSLEGLTYEQYF

v_gene: TRBV7-9
d_gene: TRBD1
abundance: once
j_gene: TRBJ2-3
CDR3nt: TGTGCCAGCGGGCGGGGACAGGGAGGCTCTCTAGCATCTGGTACGCAGTATTTT
CDR3aa: CASGRGQGGSLASGTQYF

v_gene: TRBV4-2
d_gene: TRBD1
abundance: -
j_gene: TRBJ2-1
CDR3nt: TGTGCCAGCAGCCAAGTGGGACAGGGGTACAATGAGCAGTTCTTC
CDR3aa: CASSQVGQGYNEQFF

v_gene: TRBV27
d_gene: TRBD2
abundance: -
j_gene: TRBJ2-1
CDR3nt: TGTGCCAGCAGTTTACCCGGGACTAGCGGGAGAGGAGGGCAGTTCTTC
CDR3aa: CASSLPGTSGRGGQFF

v_gene: TRBV6-5
d_gene: -
abundance: -
j_gene: TRBJ1-4
CDR3nt: TGTGCCAGTTCAGACAGGAAAAATGAAAAACTGTTTTTT
CDR3aa: CASSDRKNEKLFF

v_gene: TRBV10-3
d_gene: -
abundance: -
j_gene: TRBJ2-1
CDR3nt: TGTGCCATCAGTCCAACGGTCGCTGGTGAGCAGTTCTTC
CDR3aa: CAISPTVAGEQFF

v_gene: TRBV6-6
d_gene: TRBD1
abundance: -
j_gene: TRBJ2-3
CDR3nt: TGTGCCAGCTTGCCGCCGACAGGGGGCAAAGATACGCAGTATTTT
CDR3aa: CASLPPTGGKDTQYF

v_gene: TRBV5-1
d_gene: TRBD2
abundance: -
j_gene: TRBJ2-2
CDR3nt: TGCGCCAGCAGCTTATTAGCGGGTAGGGACACCGGGGAGCTGTTTTTT
CDR3aa: CASSLLAGRDTGELFF

v_gene: TRBV7-2
d_gene: -
abundance: -
j_gene: TRBJ2-2
CDR3nt: TGTGCCAGCAACTCTGGGGCAGGGGTGGTCGGGGAGCTGTTTTTT
CDR3aa: CASNSGAGVVGELFF